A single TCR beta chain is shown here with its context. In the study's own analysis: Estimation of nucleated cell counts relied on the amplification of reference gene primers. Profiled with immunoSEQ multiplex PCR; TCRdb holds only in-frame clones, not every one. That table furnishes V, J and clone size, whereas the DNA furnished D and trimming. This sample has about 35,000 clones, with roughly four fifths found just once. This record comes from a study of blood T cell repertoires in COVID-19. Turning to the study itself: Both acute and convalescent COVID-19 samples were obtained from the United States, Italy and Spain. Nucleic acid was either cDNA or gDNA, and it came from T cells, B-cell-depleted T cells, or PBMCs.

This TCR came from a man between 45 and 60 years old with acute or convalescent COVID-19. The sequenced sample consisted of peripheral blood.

CDR3 bases: TGTGCCAGCAGTGACAGTGCGGCGGCAGATACGCAGTATTTT. Protein: CASSDSAAADTQYF. The chain recombines TRBV6-2 or TRBV6-3 with TRBJ2-3; a possible D gene is TRBD1 (5 bases). This CDR3 is built from 14 residues. V lost 5 bases and J 4 bases, leaving 13 bases between the germline ends. Germline lookup yields CDR1 MNHEY and CDR2 SVGEGT.